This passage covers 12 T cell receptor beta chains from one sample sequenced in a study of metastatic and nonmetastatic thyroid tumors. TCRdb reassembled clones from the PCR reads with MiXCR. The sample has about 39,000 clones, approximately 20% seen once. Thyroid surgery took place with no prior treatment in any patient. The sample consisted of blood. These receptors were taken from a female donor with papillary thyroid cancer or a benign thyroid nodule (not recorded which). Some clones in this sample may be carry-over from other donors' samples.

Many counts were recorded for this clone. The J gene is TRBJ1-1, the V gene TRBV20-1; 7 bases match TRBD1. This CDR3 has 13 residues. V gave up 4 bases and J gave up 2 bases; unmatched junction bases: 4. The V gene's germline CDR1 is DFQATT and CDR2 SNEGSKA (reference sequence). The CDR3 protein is CSAIRGLNTEAFF. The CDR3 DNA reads TGCAGTGCTATAAGGGGGCTAAACACTGAAGCTTTCTTT.

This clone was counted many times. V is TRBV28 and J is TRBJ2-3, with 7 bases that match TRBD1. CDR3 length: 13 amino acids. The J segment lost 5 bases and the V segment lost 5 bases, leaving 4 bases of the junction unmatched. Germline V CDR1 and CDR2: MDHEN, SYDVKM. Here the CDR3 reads CASSQQGIDTQYF. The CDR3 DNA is TGTGCCAGCAGTCAACAGGGGATAGATACGCAGTATTTT.

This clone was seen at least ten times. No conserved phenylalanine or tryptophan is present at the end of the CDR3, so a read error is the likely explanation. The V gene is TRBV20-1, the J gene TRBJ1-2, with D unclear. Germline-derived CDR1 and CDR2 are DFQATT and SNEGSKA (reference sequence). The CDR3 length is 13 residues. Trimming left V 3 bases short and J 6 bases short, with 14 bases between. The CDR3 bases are TGCAGTGCTAGTCGTGGTACGAACGATGGCTACACCCTC. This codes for CSASRGTNDGYTL.

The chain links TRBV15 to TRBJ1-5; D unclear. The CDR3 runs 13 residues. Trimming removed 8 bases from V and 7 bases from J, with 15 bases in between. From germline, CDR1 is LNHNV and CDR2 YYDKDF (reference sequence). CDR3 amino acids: CATCIDTGQPQHF. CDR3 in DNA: TGTGCCACCTGCATAGATACGGGCCAGCCCCAGCATTTT.

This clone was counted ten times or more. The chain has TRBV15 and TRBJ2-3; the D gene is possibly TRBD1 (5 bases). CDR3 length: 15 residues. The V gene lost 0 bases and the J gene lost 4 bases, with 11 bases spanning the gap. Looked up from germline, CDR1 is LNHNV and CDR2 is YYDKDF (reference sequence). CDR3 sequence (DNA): TGTGCCACCAGCAGAGATAGGGGCTGGTCAGATACGCAGTATTTT. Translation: CATSRDRGWSDTQYF.

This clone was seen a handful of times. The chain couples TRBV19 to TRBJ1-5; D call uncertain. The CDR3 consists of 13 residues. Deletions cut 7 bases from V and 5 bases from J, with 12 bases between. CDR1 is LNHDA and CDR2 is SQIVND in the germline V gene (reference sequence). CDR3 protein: CASIQCADQPQHF. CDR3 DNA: TGTGCCAGTATCCAGTGTGCTGATCAGCCCCAGCATTTT.

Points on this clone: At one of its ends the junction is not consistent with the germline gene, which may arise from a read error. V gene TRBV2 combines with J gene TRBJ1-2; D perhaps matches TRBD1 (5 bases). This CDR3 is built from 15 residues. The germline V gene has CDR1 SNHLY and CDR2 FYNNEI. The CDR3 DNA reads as TGTGCCAGCAGTGGCGGTACAGGATGGAACTATGACTACACCTTC. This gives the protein CASSGGTGWNYDYTF.

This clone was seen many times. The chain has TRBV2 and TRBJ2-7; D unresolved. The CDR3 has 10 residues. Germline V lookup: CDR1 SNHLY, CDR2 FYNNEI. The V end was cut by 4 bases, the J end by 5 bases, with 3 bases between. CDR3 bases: TGTGCCAGCAGTGTGAACGAGCAGTACTTC. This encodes CASSVNEQYF.

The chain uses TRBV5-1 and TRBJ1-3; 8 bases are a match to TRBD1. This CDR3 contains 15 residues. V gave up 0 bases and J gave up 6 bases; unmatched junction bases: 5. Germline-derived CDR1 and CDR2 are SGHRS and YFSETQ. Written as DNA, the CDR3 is TGCGCCAGCAGCTTGGAGGGACAGGCTTTAAACACCATATATTTT. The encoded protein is CASSLEGQALNTIYF. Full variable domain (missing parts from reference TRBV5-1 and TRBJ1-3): KAGVTQTPRYLIKTRGQQVTLSCSPISGHRSVSWYQQTPGQGLQFLFEYFSETQRNKGNFPGRFSGRQFSNSRSEMNVSTLELGDSALYLCASSLEGQALNTIYFGEGSWLTVV.

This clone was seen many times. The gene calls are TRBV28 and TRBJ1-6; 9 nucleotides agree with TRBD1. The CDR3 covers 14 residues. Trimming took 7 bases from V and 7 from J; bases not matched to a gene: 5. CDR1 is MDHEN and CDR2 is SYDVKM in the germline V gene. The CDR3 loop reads CASTRQGENSPLHF. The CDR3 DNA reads TGTGCCAGCACTAGACAGGGGGAAAATTCACCCCTCCACTTT.

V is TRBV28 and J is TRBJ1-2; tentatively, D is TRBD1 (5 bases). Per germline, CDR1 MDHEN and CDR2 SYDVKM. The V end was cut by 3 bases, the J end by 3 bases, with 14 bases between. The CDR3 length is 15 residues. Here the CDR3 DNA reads TGTGCCAGCAGTTTCACCCCCGGGGGAGACTATGGCTACACCTTC. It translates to CASSFTPGGDYGYTF.

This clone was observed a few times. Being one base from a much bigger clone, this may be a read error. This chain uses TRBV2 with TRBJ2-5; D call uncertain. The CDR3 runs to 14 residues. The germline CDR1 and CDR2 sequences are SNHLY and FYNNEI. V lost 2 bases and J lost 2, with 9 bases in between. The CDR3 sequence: CASSEHLRQETQYF. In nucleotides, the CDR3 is TGTGCCAGCAGTGAACATCTCAGGCAAGAGACCCAGTACTTC.